This TCR beta chain was recovered during a study of blood T cell repertoires in COVID-19. For the study at large: The origin of the acute and convalescent COVID-19 samples was the United States, Italy and Spain.

CDR1 SGHDT and CDR2 YYEEEE come from the germline V gene. The CDR3 is made up of 15 amino acids. V was pared by 10 bases and J by 7 bases, with 26 bases between. The protocol was immunoSEQ multiplex PCR, while the TCRdb copy is restricted to in-frame clones and leaves out a portion. Of tens of thousands of clones in the sample, around 86% are singletons; the top ten hold 27%. The sequence derives from a human donor in a cohort sampled during active COVID-19. The source material was peripheral blood. The chain has TRBV5-6 and TRBJ1-1, with a possible D match to TRBD1 (5 bases). In nucleotides, the CDR3 is TGTGCCCAAGGCAGCTTGATGGTGGGGGGGTTTGAAGCTTTCTTT. Translated, it gives CAQGSLMVGGFEAFF.